This T cell receptor beta chain was profiled in a study of blood T cell repertoires in COVID-19. Study as a whole: The United States, Italy and Spain provided the acute and convalescent COVID-19 samples.

Donors of Cohort 3 who recovered were those that had two negative PCRs, clearance, or symptom resolution. V lost 5 bases and J lost 7, with 17 bases in between. Germline V lookup: CDR1 MDHEN, CDR2 SYDVKM. The CDR3 spans 15 residues. Method: immunoSEQ multiplex PCR; TCRdb's copy keeps in-frame clones and lacks some. This sample has about 170,000 clones, with approximately 82% found just once. This sequence joins TRBV28 and TRBJ1-4; D possibly corresponds to TRBD1 (5 bases). This sequence originates from a woman in her forties or fifties who had recovered from COVID-19. Sequencing was done on a sample of PBMCs or T cells enriched from blood (not recorded which). CDR3 bases: TGTGCCAGCAGTCGAGGAGCGGGGGAGGGTGAAAAACTGTTTTTT. Amino acid sequence: CASSRGAGEGEKLFF.